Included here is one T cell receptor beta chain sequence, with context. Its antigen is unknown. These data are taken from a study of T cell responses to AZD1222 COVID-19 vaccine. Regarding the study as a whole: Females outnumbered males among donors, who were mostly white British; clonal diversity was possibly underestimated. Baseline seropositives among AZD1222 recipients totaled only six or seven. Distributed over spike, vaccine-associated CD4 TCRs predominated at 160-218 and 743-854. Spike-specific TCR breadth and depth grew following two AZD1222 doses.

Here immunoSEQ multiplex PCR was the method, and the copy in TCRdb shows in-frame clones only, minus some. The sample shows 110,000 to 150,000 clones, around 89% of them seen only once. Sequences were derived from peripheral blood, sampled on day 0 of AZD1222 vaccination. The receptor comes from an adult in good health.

The CDR3 here is CSVDDRRTVYNEQFF. The CDR3 DNA reads as TGCAGCGTTGACGATCGGAGGACTGTATACAATGAGCAGTTCTTC. The J gene is TRBJ2-1, the V gene TRBV29-1; D possibly corresponds to TRBD2 (5 bases). The germline CDR1 and CDR2 sequences are SQVTM and ANQGSEA. This CDR3 has 15 residues. Trimming cost V 3 bases and J 4 bases, with 16 bases left between them.